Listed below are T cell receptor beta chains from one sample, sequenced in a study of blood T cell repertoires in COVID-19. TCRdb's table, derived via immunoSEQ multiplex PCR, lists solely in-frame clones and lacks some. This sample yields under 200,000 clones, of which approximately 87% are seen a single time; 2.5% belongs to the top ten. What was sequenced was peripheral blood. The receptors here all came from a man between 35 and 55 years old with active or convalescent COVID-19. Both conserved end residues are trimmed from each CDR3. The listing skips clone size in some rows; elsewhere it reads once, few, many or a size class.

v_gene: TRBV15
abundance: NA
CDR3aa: ATSRVPGQGYNEQF

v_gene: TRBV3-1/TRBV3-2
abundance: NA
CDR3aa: ASSQGGGRAYEQY

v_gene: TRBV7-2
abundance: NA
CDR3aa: ASSRGTSRSYNEQF

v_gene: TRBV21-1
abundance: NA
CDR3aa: ASSKEYSPNSPLH

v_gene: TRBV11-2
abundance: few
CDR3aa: ASSFAGQGQYGYT

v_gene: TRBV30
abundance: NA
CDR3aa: AWSARGDQPQH

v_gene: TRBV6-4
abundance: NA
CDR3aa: ASSPTSGGAGSGELF

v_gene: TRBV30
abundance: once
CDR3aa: ALQRGGTDTQY

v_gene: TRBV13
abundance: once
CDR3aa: ASSLGRTGLSPLH

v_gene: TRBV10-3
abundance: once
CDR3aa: AISEGSRGETQY

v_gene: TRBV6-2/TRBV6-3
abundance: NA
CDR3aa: ASSPPSGESSYNEQF

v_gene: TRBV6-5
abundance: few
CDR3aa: ASRTQQGNQPQH

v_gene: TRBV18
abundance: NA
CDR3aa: ASSPRQGTDTQY

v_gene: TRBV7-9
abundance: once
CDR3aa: ASSVPGQTYGNTIY

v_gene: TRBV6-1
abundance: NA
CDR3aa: ASSDPPKLYNQPQH

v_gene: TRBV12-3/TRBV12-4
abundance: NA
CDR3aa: ASRMTANYGYT

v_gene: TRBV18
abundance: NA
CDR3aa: ASSPARVSLYGYT

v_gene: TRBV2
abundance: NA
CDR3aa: ASSERRLRYEQY

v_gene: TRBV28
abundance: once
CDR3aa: ASSSSPGTGVYEQY

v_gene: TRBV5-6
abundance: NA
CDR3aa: ASSSSTDTQY

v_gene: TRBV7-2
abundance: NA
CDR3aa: ASSLALGVFYEQY

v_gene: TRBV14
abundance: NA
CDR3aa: ASSRRPGGDYNEQF